The 17 T cell receptor beta chains below come from one sample, sequenced in a study of OX40 agonist ivuxolimab in advanced cancers. This table comes from immunoSEQ multiplex PCR, and its TCRdb copy is limited to in-frame clones, with some not included. The table has about 30,000 clones, 65% to 80% seen once. The sequenced sample was CD4+ or CD8+ T cells sorted from blood, obtained in a trial of the OX40 agonist ivuxolimab. The receptors come from an adult with an advanced solid tumor such as melanoma, head and neck, liver or kidney cancer.

The gene calls are TRBV30 and TRBJ1-5, with D maybe TRBD1 (5 bases). In germline, CDR1 is GTSNPN, CDR2 SVGIG (reference sequence). This CDR3 spans 14 amino acids. Trimming cost V 3 bases and J 2 bases, with 11 bases left between them. The CDR3: CAWSTGGGNQPQHF. The CDR3 nucleotides read TGTGCCTGGAGCACCGGGGGTGGCAATCAGCCCCAGCATTTT.

This clone was picked up a small number of times. The chain employs TRBV4-2 and TRBJ1-3; the D is unclear. Between the trimmed V and J ends, which lost 7 bases and 1 base, there was a span of 5 bases. Germline lookup yields CDR1 LGHNA and CDR2 YNFKEQ. The CDR3 is 12 amino acids. Written as DNA, the CDR3 is TGTGCCAGCACGGGTTCTGGAAACACCATATATTTT. This codes for CASTGSGNTIYF.

The chain couples TRBV10-2 to TRBJ1-5; TRBD1 matches at 11 bases. Trimming cost V 10 bases and J 6 bases; bases outside gene matches: 5. The CDR3 is made up of 13 amino acids. In germline, CDR1 is WSHSY, CDR2 SAAADI. CDR3: CATGQGAAQPQHF. The CDR3 DNA reads as TGCGCCACCGGACAGGGGGCGGCTCAGCCCCAGCATTTT.

The chain uses TRBV19 and TRBJ2-2; D is possibly TRBD1 (6 bases). The germline V and J ends were trimmed by 6 bases and 1 base, with 9 bases remaining between them. CDR1 and CDR2 (germline): LNHDA, SQIVND (reference sequence). The CDR3 length is 14 residues. This CDR3 reads CASREGQNTGELFF. The CDR3 region has the DNA TGTGCCAGTAGAGAGGGACAGAACACCGGGGAGCTGTTTTTT.

The chain has TRBV6-6 and TRBJ2-3, with D uncertain. The CDR3 is 14 residues long. Per germline, CDR1 MNHNY and CDR2 SVGAGI (reference sequence). Trimming took off 6 bases at V and 2 bases at J, with 12 bases between the two ends. For the CDR3, the DNA is TGTGCCAGCAGGACGGGTAGGGTCACAGATACGCAGTATTTT. Translating it yields CASRTGRVTDTQYF.

The chain has TRBV29-1 and TRBJ1-2; 8 nucleotides match TRBD1. From germline, CDR1 is SQVTM and CDR2 ANQGSEA. With V trimmed by 5 bases and J by 8 bases, 10 bases remained unmatched. This CDR3 comprises 13 residues. The CDR3 is CSVTKQGAGGYTF. DNA of the CDR3: TGCAGCGTTACGAAGCAGGGGGCAGGGGGCTACACCTTC.

The chain has TRBV2 and TRBJ1-3; the D is unclear. This CDR3 contains 14 residues. Germline assignment: CDR1 SNHLY and CDR2 FYNNEI. V lost 4 bases to trimming and J lost 0 bases, with 7 bases between them. CDR3 sequence (DNA): TGTGCCAGCAGTGGCTCGATCTCTGGAAACACCATATATTTT. Encoded protein: CASSGSISGNTIYF.

The rearrangement links TRBV5-1 to TRBJ1-1, with 7 nucleotides matching TRBD1. CDR1 and CDR2 (germline): SGHRS, YFSETQ. The CDR3 covers 14 residues. V lost 3 bases to trimming and J lost 1 base; unmatched junction nucleotides: 3. The CDR3 spells CASSSGQENTEAFF. The CDR3 DNA reads as TGCGCCAGCAGCTCCGGACAGGAGAACACTGAAGCTTTCTTT.

The CDR3 here is CASSELLSPGELFF. In DNA form, the CDR3 reads TGCGCCAGCAGTGAGTTACTCAGCCCCGGGGAGCTGTTTTTT. The rearrangement links TRBV10-1 to TRBJ2-2; no firm D call. Trimming removed 1 base from V and 6 bases from J, with 9 bases in between. The length of the CDR3 is 14 residues. Germline V lookup: CDR1 WNHNN, CDR2 SYGVQD (reference sequence).

This chain links TRBV19 with TRBJ1-2; TRBD1 aligns across 11 bases. V lost 5 bases and J lost 7; bases outside the gene matches: 6. The CDR3 sequence is 14 residues long. The V gene's germline CDR1 is LNHDA and CDR2 SQIVND (reference sequence). CDR3 in DNA: TGTGCCAGTAGTGGTAATGGACAGGGGGCTGGCTACACCTTC. Translated: CASSGNGQGAGYTF.

This chain connects TRBV6-6 to TRBJ2-5, with no clear D. Germline V CDR1 and CDR2: MNHNY, SVGAGI (reference sequence). The ends were cut back, 2 bases at V and 5 bases at J, with 3 bases in the middle. The length of the CDR3 is 11 residues. The CDR3 region is CASSYVETQYF. Here the CDR3 DNA reads TGTGCCAGCAGTTACGTGGAGACCCAGTACTTC.

The chain links TRBV28 to TRBJ2-6; TRBD2 aligns across 10 bases. Germline CDR1 and CDR2: MDHEN and SYDVKM. J was trimmed by 0 bases and V by 3 bases; bases with no gene match: 5. The CDR3 length is 18 residues. The CDR3 sequence is CASSLRKRGGSGANVLTF. The CDR3 nucleotides read TGTGCCAGCAGTTTGAGAAAGCGGGGGGGCTCTGGGGCCAACGTCCTGACTTTC.

The chain employs TRBV28 and TRBJ2-4; possible D gene TRBD1, 8 bases. V lost 5 bases, J lost 5 bases, and 16 bases lay in between. The CDR3 runs to 15 residues. Per germline, CDR1 MDHEN and CDR2 SYDVKM. CDR3 residues: CASSNQGAGENIQYF. In nucleotides, the CDR3 is TGTGCCAGCAGTAATCAGGGGGCGGGGGAAAACATTCAGTACTTC.

The gene calls are TRBV30 and TRBJ1-4; maybe TRBD1 (6 bases). Germline CDR1 reads GTSNPN; CDR2 reads SVGIG (reference sequence). The CDR3 consists of 12 residues. With 5 bases removed from V and 7 bases from J, the gap between germline ends came to 11 bases. CDR3 loop: CAWQGKGEKLFF. Written as DNA, the CDR3 is TGTGCCTGGCAGGGGAAGGGTGAAAAACTGTTTTTT.

This sequence joins TRBV2 and TRBJ1-5; D gene ambiguous. Germline V gene data show CDR1 as SNHLY and CDR2 as FYNNEI. CDR3 length: 13 residues. V lost 10 bases and J 5 bases, leaving 15 bases between the germline ends. In DNA, the CDR3 is TGTGCCACCTGTAGGGAAAGTGATCAGCCCCAGCATTTT. This codes for CATCRESDQPQHF.

This clone was observed a few times. As DNA, the CDR3 is TGCGCCAGCAGTGAGTCGAAGGAGACCCAGTACTTC. Translated, it gives CASSESKETQYF. The rearrangement uses TRBV10-2 and TRBJ2-5; unclear D gene. The CDR3 runs to 12 residues. CDR1 and CDR2 from the germline V gene are WSHSY and SAAADI. Trimming took off 0 bases at V and 5 bases at J, with 4 bases between the two ends.

The chain is built from TRBV18 and TRBJ1-1, with D possibly TRBD1 on 5 matching bases. Trimming pared 0 bases from V and 0 bases from J, leaving 17 bases between. Per germline, CDR1 KGHSH and CDR2 LQKENI. The CDR3 length is 18 residues. Written as DNA, the CDR3 is TGTGCCAGCTCACCACCGGGCAGGGTGGTTTTATTGAACACTGAAGCTTTCTTT. Translation: CASSPPGRVVLLNTEAFF.